A selection of T cell receptor beta chains follows, all from one sample in a study of cytomegalovirus exposure and HLA in healthy donors. Repertoires were generated with immunoSEQ multiplex PCR, while TCRdb's copy carries only in-frame clones and drops some. The sample holds 150,000 to 200,000 clones, roughly 85% seen once. The sequencing sample was made of PBMCs. The receptors originated from a woman aged 50 to 60 in good health and CMV-seronegative. Each CDR3 is given with its conserved first and last residue. Only some rows state a clone size, as once, few, many or a class for expanded clones.

clone_size v_call cdr3_aa
. TRBV28 CASREGWRETQYF
few TRBV18 CASSPGQGATEPQHF
. TRBV11-3 CASSPGTSGSNEQFF
. TRBV7-2 CASSFASGTYEQYF
. TRBV7-9 CASSSLGAEGETQYF
. TRBV5-1 CASSPDRHSPLHF
. TRBV7-9 CSSSFSGQGAGQPQHF
few TRBV11-1 CASSFLDLSEQYF
. TRBV30 CAWNLGTGDETQYF
. TRBV19 CASSIELAGGQFF
once TRBV21-1 CASSLTGSYGEKLFF
. TRBV15 CATSRDLTAGETQYF
once TRBV11-2 CASSRGTVRTMNTEAFF
. TRBV15 CATSREISGTSQYF
once TRBV5-1 CASRTATSTDTQYF